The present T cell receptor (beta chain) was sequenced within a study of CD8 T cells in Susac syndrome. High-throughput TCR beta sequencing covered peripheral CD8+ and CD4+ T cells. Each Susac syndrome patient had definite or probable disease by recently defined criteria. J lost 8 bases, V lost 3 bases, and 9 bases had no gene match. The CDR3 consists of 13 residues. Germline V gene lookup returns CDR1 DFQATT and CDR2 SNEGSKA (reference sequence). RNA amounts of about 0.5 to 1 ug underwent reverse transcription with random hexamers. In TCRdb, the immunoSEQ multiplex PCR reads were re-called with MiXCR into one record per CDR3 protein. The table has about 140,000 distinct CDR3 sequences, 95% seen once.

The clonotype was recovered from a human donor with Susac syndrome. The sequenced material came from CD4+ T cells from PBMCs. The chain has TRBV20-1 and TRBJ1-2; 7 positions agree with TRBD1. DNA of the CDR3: TGCAGTGCTAGGGGACAGAAAAACGGGGGCTACACCTTC. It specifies CSARGQKNGGYTF.